The clone carrying this TCR beta chain has only one observation. The V end was cut by 4 bases, the J end by 0 bases, with 4 bases between. This CDR3 is 13 amino acids long. CDR1 is LGHDT, CDR2 YNNKEL, per germline (reference sequence). This sample was included in a study of blood T cell repertoires in COVID-19. TCRdb keeps only in-frame clones here, not all; method: immunoSEQ multiplex PCR. The data show around 130,000 clones, with over 85% seen just once and approximately 3.5% held by the top ten. The receptor was derived from a man in his forties or fifties with active COVID-19. Sample: peripheral blood. This rearrangement joins TRBV3-1 (or the pseudogene TRBV3-2) to TRBJ1-3; no reliable D call. Written as DNA, the CDR3 is TGTGCCAGCAGCCGGCCCTCTGGAAACACCATATATTTT. This codes for CASSRPSGNTIYF.